Sequencing of this T cell receptor (beta chain) was carried out in a study of T-cell memory formation after mild COVID-19. Concerning this clonotype: Its antigen is as yet unknown.

General study results and limits: That cross-reactive memory joined was suggested by some responding clones appearing in pre-infection memory.

CDR3 length: 14 residues. Looked up from germline, CDR1 is LGHDT and CDR2 is YNNKEL (reference sequence). The V end was cut by 2 bases, the J end by 1 base, with 8 bases between. Each CDR3 protein is one row after TCRdb ran MiXCR on the 5' RACE reads. The sample comprises hundreds of thousands of distinct CDR3 sequences, about 20% of which are singletons, and around 8.4% rests with the top ten. What was sequenced was PBMCs or a T cell subset sorted from them (not recorded which). The chain recombines TRBV3-1 with TRBJ1-1; D is ambiguous. The receptor was derived from an adult woman who had mild COVID-19 (a few samples of this study predate the infection). Cell type and time point are not known. The DNA for the CDR3 is TGTGCCAGCAGCCAACGACGACAGAACACTGAAGCTTTCTTT. This codes for CASSQRRQNTEAFF.